This T cell receptor (beta chain) was recovered during a study of STAT5B mutations in CD4+ large granular lymphocyte leukemia. The protocol was immunoSEQ multiplex PCR, while the TCRdb copy is restricted to in-frame clones and leaves out a portion. This sample has tens of thousands of clones, with roughly four fifths found just once. The sample consisted of CD4+ T cells from blood buffy coats. The source of this sequence is a human donor in good health.

Here the CDR3 reads CASSAGQGAWQPQHF. CDR3 sequence (DNA): TGTGCCAGCTCGGCAGGACAGGGGGCTTGGCAGCCCCAGCATTTT. The gene calls are TRBV18 and TRBJ1-5, with 11 bases matching TRBD1. J was trimmed by 7 bases and V by 6 bases; bases with no gene match: 8. The CDR3 loop spans 15 amino acids. CDR1 is KGHSH, CDR2 LQKENI, per germline.